One T cell receptor (beta chain) is described in this entry. Its specificity is unknown. PCR amplification relied on 60 Vbeta primers (plus 13 Jbeta primers). Clones were read by immunoSEQ multiplex PCR, and TCRdb kept only the in-frame ones, dropping some. In the table there are about 180,000 clones, over 80% of which are singletons. The data belong to a study of cytomegalovirus exposure and HLA in healthy donors. Study-level findings and limits: For most subjects, TCR beta sequences were reported to predict HLA-A and HLA-B alleles with accuracy. The authors considered a cluster of highly shared sequence variants likely to be a sequencing artifact. A later analysis reportedly found fewer N-insertions in an Asian-associated ancestry cluster than the roughly 680-donor mean.

Germline assignment: CDR1 LGHNA and CDR2 YNFKEQ. After removal of 1 base from V and 5 bases from J, the junction contained 2 bases not matched to a gene. The CDR3 length is 15 residues. Input material: PBMCs. This chain connects TRBV4-2 to TRBJ2-7; 13 bases align to TRBD2. The sequence came from a girl aged 10-17 years in good health and CMV-seropositive. CDR3 coding DNA: TGTGCCAGCAGCCAAGCCGGGACTAGCGGGAACGAGCAGTACTTC. Translated: CASSQAGTSGNEQYF.